Shown below are 28 T cell receptor beta chains from a single sample sequenced in a study of cytomegalovirus exposure and HLA in healthy donors. Here immunoSEQ multiplex PCR was the method, and the copy in TCRdb shows in-frame clones only, minus some. The profile shows over 150,000 clones, around nine tenths of them singletons. Sequencing was done on a sample of PBMCs. The origin of the receptors is a woman aged 18-29 years in good health and CMV-seropositive.

The V gene is TRBV30, the J gene TRBJ1-5; D is unresolved. Looked up from germline, CDR1 is GTSNPN and CDR2 is SVGIG (reference sequence). V was cut by 2 bases and J by 5 bases, with 10 bases left in between. This CDR3 spans 13 amino acids. For the CDR3, the DNA is TGTGCCTGGAGTAGGGAGGCAGATCAGCCCCAGCATTTT. Translating gives CAWSREADQPQHF.

The table lists this clone with a count of one. The chain employs TRBV4-1 and TRBJ2-1; 12 bases are a match to TRBD2. Germline V CDR1 and CDR2: MGHRA, YSYEKL. There are 15 residues in the CDR3. V trimming: 3 bases; J trimming: 7 bases; junction bases outside the gene matches: 4. The DNA of the CDR3 is TGCGCCAGCAGCCACCCTGGACTAGCGGGAAATGAGCAGTTCTTC. Amino acid sequence: CASSHPGLAGNEQFF.

The rearrangement uses TRBV28 and TRBJ2-5; 8 positions match TRBD2. Germline CDR1 and CDR2: MDHEN and SYDVKM. Losses at the gene ends were 1 base for V and 4 bases for J; bases not matched to a gene: 5. The CDR3 has 15 residues. The CDR3 region is CASSLFLAGRETQYF. The CDR3 DNA is TGTGCCAGCAGTTTATTCCTAGCGGGTAGAGAGACCCAGTACTTC. The full variable domain, completed using reference TRBV28 and TRBJ2-5, is DVKVTQSSRYLVKRTGEKVFLECVQDMDHENMFWYRQDPGLGLRLIYFSYDVKMKEKGDIPEGYSVSREKKERFSLILESASTNQTSMYLCASSLFLAGRETQYFGPGTRLLVL.

This rearrangement joins TRBV28 to TRBJ2-5; 9 nucleotides agree with TRBD1. This CDR3 region has 15 residues. V lost 7 bases to trimming and J lost 4 bases; unmatched junction nucleotides: 10. The V gene's germline CDR1 is MDHEN and CDR2 SYDVKM. CDR3 sequence: CASTRGQGGRETQYF. The CDR3 DNA sequence: TGTGCCAGCACGAGGGGACAGGGTGGCAGAGAGACCCAGTACTTC.

As regards this clone: Its ends do not fully match the called genes, so a read error is possible. The chain carries TRBV7-7 and TRBJ2-5; D is uncertain. The germline gives CDR1 SSHAT, CDR2 FNYEAQ (reference sequence). CDR3 length equals 13 residues. The CDR3 DNA follows: TGTGCTAGCAGCTTCGGGTTTCGAGAGACCCAGTACTTC. Translating gives CASSFGFRETQYF. Full variable domain (missing parts from reference TRBV7-7 and TRBJ2-5): GAGVSQSPRYKVTKRGQDVTLRCDPISSHATLYWYQQALGQGPEFLTYFNYEAQPDKSGLPSDRFSAERPEGSISTLTIQRTEQRDSAMYRCASSFGFRETQYFGPGTRLLVL.

The V call is TRBV7-9, the J call TRBJ2-2; 8 bases line up with TRBD1. The CDR3 contains 17 residues. The J segment lost 1 base and the V segment lost 5 bases, leaving 9 bases of the junction unmatched. The germline V gene encodes CDR1 SEHNR and CDR2 FQNEAQ (reference sequence). The CDR3 loop is CASSGRPDRVNTGELFF. The CDR3 DNA is TGTGCCAGCAGCGGACGTCCGGACAGGGTGAACACCGGGGAGCTGTTTTTT.

This clone was counted a single time. V and J are TRBV7-9 and TRBJ1-5, with 9 bases that match TRBD1. Germline CDR1 is SEHNR and CDR2 is FQNEAQ (reference sequence). Unmatched junction bases numbered 4, after V lost 1 base and J lost 0 bases. There are 17 residues in the CDR3. CDR3 region: CASSLDGTGHSNQPQHF. CDR3 in DNA: TGTGCCAGCAGCTTAGACGGGACAGGGCATAGCAATCAGCCCCAGCATTTT.

V and J are TRBV7-3 and TRBJ2-1; D perhaps matches TRBD1 (5 bases). Germline assignment: CDR1 SGHTA and CDR2 FQGTGA. V was trimmed by 2 bases and J by 6 bases, leaving 8 bases between them. This CDR3 is 13 amino acids long. The CDR3 loop is CASSLGAANEQFF. As DNA, the CDR3 is TGTGCCAGCAGCTTAGGGGCAGCCAATGAGCAGTTCTTC.

The chain joins TRBV28 to TRBJ1-3, with D maybe TRBD1 (5 bases). This CDR3 spans 16 amino acids. V was shortened by 8 bases and J by 4 bases, with 21 bases between the two germline ends. The germline CDR1 and CDR2 sequences are MDHEN and SYDVKM. The CDR3 DNA is TGTGCCAGCCCCCCTTCAGGGTCAAGCTTCGGAAACACCATATATTTT. Translated, it gives CASPPSGSSFGNTIYF.

The chain joins TRBV7-2 to TRBJ2-5; 8 bases fit TRBD2. Germline loops: CDR1 SGHTA, CDR2 FQGNSA. Unmatched junction bases numbered 6, after V lost 5 bases and J lost 1 base. The CDR3 contains 15 residues. This CDR3 is CASSPRTSRQETQYF. The CDR3 bases are TGTGCCAGCAGCCCCAGGACTAGCCGCCAAGAGACCCAGTACTTC.

The V gene is TRBV4-2, the J gene TRBJ2-7; D gene unclear. The CDR3 spans 15 residues. Trimming removed 3 bases from V and 6 bases from J, with 18 bases in between. Germline V gene data show CDR1 as LGHNA and CDR2 as YNFKEQ. Here the CDR3 DNA reads TGTGCCAGCAGCCATTGGCCCTTCACCAATTCCGAGCAGTACTTC. Protein sequence: CASSHWPFTNSEQYF.

In DNA, the CDR3 is TGTGCCAGCAGTGAAGTCGGACAGGGTTTCGAAAAACTGTTTTTT. It is translated as CASSEVGQGFEKLFF. This sequence joins TRBV6-1 and TRBJ1-4; 8 bases are a match to TRBD1. V trimming: 1 base; J trimming: 8 bases; junction bases outside the gene matches: 6. The CDR3 is 15 residues long. CDR1 and CDR2 (germline): MNHNS, SASEGT.

The count of this clone is one. The J gene is TRBJ2-7, the V gene TRBV6-5; tentatively, D is TRBD2 (5 bases). The length of the CDR3 is 13 residues. Per the germline V gene, CDR1 is MNHEY and CDR2 is SVGAGI. Trimming left V 7 bases short and J 4 bases short, with 14 bases between. CDR3 coding DNA: TGTGCCAGCAAGAGGGCCTCAGCTTACGAGCAGTACTTC. This encodes CASKRASAYEQYF.

The gene calls are TRBV19 and TRBJ2-7; D is uncertain. V gave up 3 bases and J gave up 2 bases, with 8 bases separating them. CDR1 is LNHDA and CDR2 is SQIVND in the germline V gene (reference sequence). The CDR3 runs to 13 residues. The CDR3 DNA follows: TGTGCCAGTAGTATCCAGTCGCCCTACGAGCAGTACTTC. Protein: CASSIQSPYEQYF.

The chain recombines TRBV18 with TRBJ1-2; 11 bases map to TRBD1. V lost 1 base and J lost 6; bases outside the gene matches: 4. The germline CDR1 and CDR2 sequences are KGHSH and LQKENI. The CDR3 extends over 15 amino acids. The CDR3 DNA reads as TGTGCCAGCTCACCACTAGGACAGGGGGCCGATGGCTACACCTTC. Its protein is CASSPLGQGADGYTF.

As to this clone: At one boundary the junction diverges from the germline segment, which might be a read error. The same CDR3 arises from other DNA sequences in this sample as well. The rearrangement uses TRBV7-3 and TRBJ1-5; D may be TRBD1 (5 bases). CDR3 length: 14 amino acids. Germline CDR1 and CDR2: SGHTA and FQGTGA. The CDR3 region is CASSLTGGGQPQHF. The CDR3 DNA sequence: TGTGCCAGCAGCCTAACCGGGGGAGGTCAGCCCCAGCATTTT.

The gene calls are TRBV5-4 and TRBJ2-7; unclear D gene. Germline CDR1 and CDR2: SGHNT and YYREEE (reference sequence). V lost 1 base and J lost 5, with 4 bases in between. This CDR3 is built from 11 residues. DNA of the CDR3: TGTGCCAGCAGCTTGTCTGACGAGCAGTACTTC. Translation: CASSLSDEQYF.

The chain has TRBV6-5 and TRBJ2-7; 7 bases map to TRBD2. Germline V gives CDR1 MNHEY, CDR2 SVGAGI. J lost 4 bases, V lost 6 bases, and 9 bases had no gene match. This CDR3 has 14 residues. CDR3 DNA: TGTGCCAGCAGGCCCGAGGGAGGGCGGTACGAGCAGTACTTC. Translation gives CASRPEGGRYEQYF.

The gene calls are TRBV28 and TRBJ2-2; D ambiguous. The CDR3 is 13 residues long. The germline V gene encodes CDR1 MDHEN and CDR2 SYDVKM. Trimming shortened V by 5 bases and J by 2 bases, and 6 bases separated the two germline ends. The CDR3 DNA follows: TGTGCCAGCAGTAATCAAAACACCGGGGAGCTGTTTTTT. Translation gives CASSNQNTGELFF.

This chain connects TRBV7-2 to TRBJ1-1; D is unclear. Germline CDR1 SGHTA, CDR2 FQGNSA. The CDR3 totals 15 residues. V was trimmed by 5 bases and J by 5 bases, leaving 18 bases between them. The CDR3 DNA sequence: TGTGCCAGCAGCCCAGTGTGGGGATCGGGGACTGAAGCTTTCTTT. Protein sequence: CASSPVWGSGTEAFF.

V usage is TRBV28 and J usage is TRBJ2-4, with 9 bases lining up with TRBD1. J gave up 4 bases and V 6 bases, and 7 bases lay outside the gene matches. The CDR3 contains 15 residues. CDR1 is MDHEN and CDR2 is SYDVKM in the germline V gene. The CDR3 loop is CASSRPGTGKNIQYF. In nucleotides, the CDR3 is TGTGCCAGCAGCCGGCCCGGGACAGGGAAAAACATTCAGTACTTC.

A few counts support this clone. The V and J genes are TRBV12-5 and TRBJ2-2, with D possibly TRBD2 on 5 matching bases. Germline CDR1 reads LGHNT; CDR2 reads FRNRAP. The CDR3 extends over 16 amino acids. Trimming took off 0 bases at V and 6 bases at J, with 14 bases between the two ends. CDR3 DNA: TGTGCTAGTGGTTTGGTAGGAGGTAGCGTCCCCGGGGAGCTGTTTTTT. Its translation: CASGLVGGSVPGELFF. Full variable domain (outside the CDR3, taken from reference TRBV12-5 and TRBJ2-2): DARVTQTPRHKVTEMGQEVTMRCQPILGHNTVFWYRQTMMQGLELLAYFRNRAPLDDSGMPKDRFSAEMPDATLATLKIQPSEPRDSAVYFCASGLVGGSVPGELFFGEGSRLTVL.

This chain joins TRBV11-3 and TRBJ2-3, with D tentatively TRBD2 (6 bases). Trimming left V 0 bases short and J 0 bases short, with 7 bases between. Per the germline V gene, CDR1 is SGHNT and CDR2 is YENEEA. CDR3 size: 15 residues. In nucleotides, the CDR3 is TGTGCCAGCAGCTTAGACGGGAGTAGCACAGATACGCAGTATTTT. Its protein is CASSLDGSSTDTQYF.

This chain connects TRBV29-1 to TRBJ1-1, with 7 bases aligning to TRBD1. Looked up from germline, CDR1 is SQVTM and CDR2 is ANQGSEA. This CDR3 contains 13 residues. The trim removed 7 bases at V and 7 bases at J, leaving 12 bases unmatched. The CDR3 coding sequence is TGCAGCGCCATAAAAGGGACAGTCGGTGAAGCTTTCTTT. Its translation is CSAIKGTVGEAFF.

This clone was recorded only once. The chain uses TRBV5-1 and TRBJ1-4, with a weak D call TRBD1 (5 bases). The germline CDR1 and CDR2 sequences are SGHRS and YFSETQ. The CDR3 extends over 14 amino acids. Trimming pared 5 bases from V and 4 bases from J, leaving 12 bases between. The CDR3 is CASRLGTFNEKLFF. For the CDR3, the DNA is TGCGCCAGCAGGCTTGGGACTTTTAATGAAAAACTGTTTTTT.

The gene calls are TRBV28 and TRBJ2-7; no firm D call. Germline V CDR1 and CDR2: MDHEN, SYDVKM. CDR3 length: 13 residues. V lost 2 bases and J lost 6, with 11 bases in between. The CDR3 region is CASSLAAMGEQYF. The CDR3 nucleotides read TGTGCCAGCAGTTTAGCGGCCATGGGCGAGCAGTACTTC.

V and J are TRBV29-1 and TRBJ2-7; 9 nucleotides line up with TRBD2. Trimming removed 1 base from V and 4 bases from J; junction bases left unmatched: 2. The CDR3 sequence is 13 residues long. Germline CDR1 and CDR2: SQVTM and ANQGSEA. CDR3 DNA sequence: TGCAGCGTTGAAGGTCTAGCGGGATACGAGCAGTACTTC. This gives the protein CSVEGLAGYEQYF.

The chain employs TRBV19 and TRBJ2-1, with 8 bases lining up with TRBD2. The CDR3 is 15 amino acids. Germline lookup yields CDR1 LNHDA and CDR2 SQIVND (reference sequence). With 6 bases clipped from V and 2 bases from J, the junction kept 6 bases outside the gene matches. CDR3 sequence: CASSISSGPYNEQFF. In DNA form, the CDR3 reads TGTGCCAGTAGCATTTCTAGCGGGCCCTACAATGAGCAGTTCTTC.